One sample yielded the 8 T cell receptor beta chains listed below, sequenced in a study of control samples from healthy donors and cancer patients. Data came from immunoSEQ multiplex PCR; TCRdb stores just in-frame clones and leaves some out. Of under 130,000 clones in the sample, about 83% were seen once. Source material: blood. The receptors originated from a woman aged 45-59 years in good health.

In its sample, this clone was seen a few times. V and J are TRBV24-1 and TRBJ2-5; no reliable D call. The length of the CDR3 is 13 residues. Germline CDR1 reads KGHDR; CDR2 reads SFDVKD. V dropped 4 bases and J dropped 6 bases, with 11 bases sitting between them. For the CDR3, the DNA is TGTGCCACCAGTGAGGCAAGGGCCCAGACCCAGTACTTC. Residues: CATSEARAQTQYF.

This chain joins TRBV29-1 and TRBJ1-4, with TRBD1 as a possible D gene (5 bases). V was shortened by 7 bases and J by 3 bases, with 12 bases between the two germline ends. The CDR3 is 13 residues long. Germline V gene data show CDR1 as SQVTM and CDR2 as ANQGSEA. The CDR3 DNA sequence: TGCAGCGGTCGGGACGGTTCTAATGAAAAACTGTTTTTT. Its translation: CSGRDGSNEKLFF.

The chain couples TRBV12-5 to TRBJ2-1, with D hard to call. Trimming cost V 1 base and J 0 bases, with 10 bases left between them. The CDR3 extends over 16 amino acids. Germline CDR1 LGHNT, CDR2 FRNRAP. The CDR3 protein is CASGLGARSSYNEQFF. The DNA for the CDR3 is TGTGCTAGTGGTTTGGGGGCCCGGAGCTCCTACAATGAGCAGTTCTTC.

This rearrangement joins TRBV19 to TRBJ1-5; D gene unclear. The V end was cut by 5 bases, the J end by 8 bases, with 16 bases between. The CDR3 length is 14 residues. Looked up from germline, CDR1 is LNHDA and CDR2 is SQIVND (reference sequence). CDR3 amino acids: CASSSTELSEPQHF. CDR3 nucleotides: TGTGCCAGTAGTTCTACGGAGTTATCGGAGCCCCAGCATTTT.

The rearrangement uses TRBV9 and TRBJ1-2; D might be TRBD1 (5 bases). Trimming removed 0 bases at V and 8 bases at J, with 11 bases between. The CDR3 sequence is 13 residues long. Germline CDR1 is SGDLS and CDR2 is YYNGEE. CDR3 protein: CASSVDPEGGYTF. The DNA of the CDR3 is TGTGCCAGCAGCGTAGACCCCGAGGGGGGCTACACCTTC. Combining the CDR3 with reference TRBV9 and TRBJ1-2 gives the whole variable domain DSGVTQTPKHLITATGQRVTLRCSPRSGDLSVYWYQQSLDQGLQFLIQYYNGEERAKGNILERFSAQQFPDLHSELNLSSLELGDSALYFCASSVDPEGGYTFGSGTRLTVV.

In regard to this clone: At one end the junction does not follow the germline gene, possibly because of a read error. The J gene is TRBJ1-3, the V gene TRBV19, with 7 bases aligning to TRBD1. Per germline, CDR1 LNHDA and CDR2 SQIVND (reference sequence). The CDR3 loop spans 14 amino acids. The CDR3 DNA follows: TGTGCCAGTAGCGTACAGCCACTACCCGGACAGGAGTTTTTT. This encodes CASSVQPLPGQEFF. Full variable domain (remainder filled in from reference TRBV19 and TRBJ1-3): DGGITQSPKYLFRKEGQNVTLSCEQNLNHDAMYWYRQDPGQGLRLIYYSQIVNDFQKGDIAEGYSVSREKKESFPLTVTSAQKNPTAFYLCASSVQPLPGQEFFGEGSWLTVV.

This clone has a single count. This sequence joins TRBV6-5 and TRBJ1-6; TRBD1 matches 7 bases. CDR1 is MNHEY, CDR2 SVGAGI, per germline. The CDR3 is made up of 14 amino acids. Losses at the gene ends were 4 bases for V and 8 bases for J; bases not matched to a gene: 5. CDR3 loop: CASSSRTGYSPLHF. The CDR3 nucleotides are TGTGCCAGCAGTTCACGGACAGGTTATTCACCCCTCCACTTT.

V and J are TRBV5-1 and TRBJ2-1; 13 bases map to TRBD2. CDR3 length equals 15 residues. J lost 5 bases, V lost 3 bases, and 2 bases had no gene match. Germline CDR1 and CDR2: SGHRS and YFSETQ. The CDR3 DNA is TGCGCCAGCAGCTCACTAGCGGGGGGGGACAATGAGCAGTTCTTC. Protein product: CASSSLAGGDNEQFF.